The rows below give T cell receptor beta chains drawn from one sample of a study of blood T cell repertoires in COVID-19. The protocol was immunoSEQ multiplex PCR, while the TCRdb copy is restricted to in-frame clones and leaves out a portion. The table shows 150,000 or so clones, with 80% to 90% occurring only once. The sequencing sample was made of peripheral blood. These receptors were obtained from a woman in her 70s with acute or convalescent COVID-19. CDR3s include the opening cysteine and the closing phenylalanine or tryptophan. The order of the fields is clone size, J gene, D gene, V gene, CDR3 protein, CDR3 DNA. The D gene is left open where the match is weak. Rows may omit the clone size; those that give it use once, few, many or a size class.

size: few
J: TRBJ1-2
D: TRBD1
V: TRBV19
CDR3: CASSTTRTGLNGYTF
DNA: TGTGCCAGTAGTACGACGAGGACAGGGCTGAATGGCTACACCTTC

size: NA
J: TRBJ1-2
D: NA
V: TRBV5-1
CDR3: CASSWNTAYGYTF
DNA: TGCGCCAGCAGCTGGAACACAGCCTATGGCTACACCTTC

size: once
J: TRBJ2-3
D: TRBD2
V: TRBV5-1
CDR3: CASSLGRAGVGTDTQYF
DNA: TGCGCCAGCAGCCTGGGGAGAGCGGGAGTGGGAACAGATACGCAGTATTTT

size: NA
J: TRBJ1-5
D: NA
V: TRBV21-1
CDR3: CASSKPTGVGQPQHF
DNA: TGTGCCAGCAGCAAACCGACAGGGGTGGGTCAGCCCCAGCATTTT

size: NA
J: TRBJ1-4
D: NA
V: TRBV24-1
CDR3: CATSSAEATNEKLFF
DNA: TGTGCCACCAGTTCGGCGGAAGCAACTAATGAAAAACTGTTTTTT

size: once
J: TRBJ2-3
D: NA
V: TRBV27
CDR3: CASSSWTASTDTQYF
DNA: TGTGCCAGCAGTTCTTGGACAGCGAGCACAGATACGCAGTATTTT

size: NA
J: TRBJ2-7
D: NA
V: TRBV4-3
CDR3: CASSQARDYEQYF
DNA: TGCGCCAGCAGCCAAGCCAGGGACTACGAGCAGTACTTC

size: NA
J: TRBJ2-7
D: NA
V: TRBV2
CDR3: CASSGSGYYEQYF
DNA: TGTGCCAGCAGTGGATCGGGGTACTACGAGCAGTACTTC

size: few
J: TRBJ1-3
D: NA
V: TRBV5-5
CDR3: CASSLLRGRSGNTIYF
DNA: TGTGCCAGCAGCTTACTGCGGGGGAGATCTGGAAACACCATATATTTT

size: NA
J: TRBJ1-1
D: NA
V: TRBV6-2/TRBV6-3
CDR3: CASSNQGSGEAFF
DNA: TGTGCCAGCAGTAATCAGGGTAGCGGTGAAGCTTTCTTT

size: NA
J: TRBJ1-5
D: NA
V: TRBV19
CDR3: CASSDRINQPQHF
DNA: TGTGCCAGTAGTGACAGGATCAATCAGCCCCAGCATTTT

size: NA
J: TRBJ2-5
D: TRBD1
V: TRBV15
CDR3: CATSRNRGSGETQYF
DNA: TGTGCCACCAGCAGAAACAGGGGATCGGGGGAGACCCAGTACTTC

size: NA
J: TRBJ1-1
D: NA
V: TRBV4-2
CDR3: CASSLTRNTEAFF
DNA: TGTGCCAGCAGCCTCACGAGGAACACTGAAGCTTTCTTT

size: NA
J: TRBJ2-3
D: NA
V: TRBV9
CDR3: CASSVGAGQSTDTQYF
DNA: TGTGCCAGCAGCGTAGGGGCGGGACAGAGCACAGATACGCAGTATTTT